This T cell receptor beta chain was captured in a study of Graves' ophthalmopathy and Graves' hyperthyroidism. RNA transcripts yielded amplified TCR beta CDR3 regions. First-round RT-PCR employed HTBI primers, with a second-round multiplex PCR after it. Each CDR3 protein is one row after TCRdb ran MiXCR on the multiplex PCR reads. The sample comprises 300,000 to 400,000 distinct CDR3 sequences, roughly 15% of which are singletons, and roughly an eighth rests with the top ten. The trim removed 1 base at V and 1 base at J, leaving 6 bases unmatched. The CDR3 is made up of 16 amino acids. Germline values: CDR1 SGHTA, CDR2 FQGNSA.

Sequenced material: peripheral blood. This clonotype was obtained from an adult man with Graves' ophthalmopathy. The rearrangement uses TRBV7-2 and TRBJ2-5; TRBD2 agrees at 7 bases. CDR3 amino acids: CASSLGGRASQETQYF. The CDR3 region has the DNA TGTGCCAGCAGCTTAGGGGGGAGGGCGTCCCAAGAGACCCAGTACTTC.